This TCR beta chain comes out of a study of CD8+ T cells in alopecia areata. Study conclusions and caveats: Mouse data revealed clearer TCR sharing than patient data did, a gap possibly tied to HLA.

V lost 0 bases and J lost 3, with 7 bases in between. Germline values: CDR1 FNHDT, CDR2 SITEND (reference sequence). This CDR3 has 14 amino acids. This clone was seen many times. The antigen is unknown. Gene names and germline refer to mouse. The missing CDR3 end, 4 residues past where the read stops, is filled in from the germline J gene. It was with CD4, CD8alpha, NKG2D, NKG2ACE and other markers that pooled cutaneous lymph node cells were sorted. The authors extracted RNA and reverse transcribed it into cDNA as the sequencing template. Produced via immunoSEQ multiplex PCR; TCRdb's table is partial and in-frame only. Singletons are absent from the sample, which has about 19,000 clones.

The sequencing sample was made of CD8+ T cells sorted from a lymph node. The chain is built from TRBV19 and TRBJ2-1; D remains unclear. The receptor comes from a C3H/HeJ mouse with alopecia areata. Strain MHC haplotype: H2-k. CDR3 region: CASSIDTFYAEQFF. CDR3 DNA (partial): TGTGCCAGCAGTATAGACACATTCTATGCT.